A selection of T cell receptor beta chains follows, all from one sample in a study of radiotherapy plus CTLA-4 blockade in lung cancer. Method: immunoSEQ multiplex PCR; TCRdb's copy keeps in-frame clones and lacks some. The sample lists fewer than 100,000 clones, about four fifths seen once, with approximately 0.8% in the top ten. The source was peripheral blood, collected from a patient treated with radiotherapy plus ipilimumab. The receptors here all came from a human donor with non-small cell lung cancer who had stable disease on radiotherapy plus ipilimumab. Each CDR3 is given with its conserved first and last residue.

cdr3_aa j_call v_call
CVRSSPGTGRVHEQYF TRBJ2-7 TRBV7-5
CSARVGNEQYF TRBJ2-7 TRBV20-1
CASSFGPTASYEQYF TRBJ2-7 TRBV28
CASSLERPPNYGYTF TRBJ1-2 TRBV7-8
CASSSPTGFSYGYTF TRBJ1-2 TRBV28
CASTRSPHLGEQYF TRBJ2-7 TRBV2
CSATDRGEFF TRBJ2-1 TRBV29-1
CASSPIPGQGNEQYF TRBJ2-7 TRBV5-5
CASSGTGAPTEAFF TRBJ1-1 TRBV5-1
CASSIGEGVSTDTQYF TRBJ2-3 TRBV19
CAWSPGGEQYF TRBJ2-7 TRBV30
CASGLAGASGDTQYF TRBJ2-3 TRBV5-1
CASSEIGGASTLHF TRBJ1-6 TRBV6-1
CASSLAGGRLIDEQFF TRBJ2-1 TRBV5-1
CASSLIYEQYF TRBJ2-7 TRBV7-2
CASSWIGSYEQYF TRBJ2-7 TRBV27
CASSYNVDYSGNTIYF TRBJ1-3 TRBV6-5
CASSPQGGNTGELFF TRBJ2-2 TRBV18
CASSLDRVNEQFF TRBJ2-1 TRBV5-1
CASSMGLAYEKLFF TRBJ1-4 TRBV19
CASSLTRVSREQFF TRBJ2-1 TRBV11-3
CASSLRQDGTQYF TRBJ2-5 TRBV27
CASSRDSPYEQYF TRBJ2-7 TRBV25-1